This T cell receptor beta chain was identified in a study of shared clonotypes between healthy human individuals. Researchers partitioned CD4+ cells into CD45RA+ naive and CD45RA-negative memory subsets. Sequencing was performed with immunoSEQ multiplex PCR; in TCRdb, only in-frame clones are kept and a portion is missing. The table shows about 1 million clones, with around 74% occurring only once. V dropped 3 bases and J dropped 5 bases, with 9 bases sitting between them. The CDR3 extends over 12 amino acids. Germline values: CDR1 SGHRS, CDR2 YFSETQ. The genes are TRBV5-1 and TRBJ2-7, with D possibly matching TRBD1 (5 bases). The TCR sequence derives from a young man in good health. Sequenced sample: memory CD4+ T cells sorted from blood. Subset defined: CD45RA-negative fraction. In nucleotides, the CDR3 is TGCGCCAGCAGCTGGGAACAGGACGAGCAGTACTTC. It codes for CASSWEQDEQYF.